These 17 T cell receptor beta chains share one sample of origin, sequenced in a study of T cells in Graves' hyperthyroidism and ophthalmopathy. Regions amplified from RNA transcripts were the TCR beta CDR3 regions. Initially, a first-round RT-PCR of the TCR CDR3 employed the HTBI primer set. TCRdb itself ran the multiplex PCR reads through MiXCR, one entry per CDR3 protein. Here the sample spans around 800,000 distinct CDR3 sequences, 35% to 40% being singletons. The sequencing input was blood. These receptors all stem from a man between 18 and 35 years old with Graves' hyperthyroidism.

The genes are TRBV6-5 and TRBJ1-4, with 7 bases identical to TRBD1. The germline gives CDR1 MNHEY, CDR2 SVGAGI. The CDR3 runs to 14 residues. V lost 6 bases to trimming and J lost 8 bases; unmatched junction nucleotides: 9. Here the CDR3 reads CASRVGTAYEKLFF. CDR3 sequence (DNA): TGTGCCAGCAGAGTAGGGACAGCCTACGAAAAACTGTTTTTT.

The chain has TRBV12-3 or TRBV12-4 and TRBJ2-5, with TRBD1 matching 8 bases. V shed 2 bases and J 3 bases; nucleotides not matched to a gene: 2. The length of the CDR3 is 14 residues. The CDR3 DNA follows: TGTGCCAGCAGTTTACAGGGGGCCAAAGAGACCCAGTACTTC. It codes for CASSLQGAKETQYF.

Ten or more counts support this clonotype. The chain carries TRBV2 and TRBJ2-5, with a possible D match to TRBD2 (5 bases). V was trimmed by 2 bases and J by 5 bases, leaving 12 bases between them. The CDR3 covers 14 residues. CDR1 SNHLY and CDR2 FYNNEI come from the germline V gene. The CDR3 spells CASSETRGRETQYF. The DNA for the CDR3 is TGTGCCAGCAGTGAAACCCGGGGTCGGGAGACCCAGTACTTC.

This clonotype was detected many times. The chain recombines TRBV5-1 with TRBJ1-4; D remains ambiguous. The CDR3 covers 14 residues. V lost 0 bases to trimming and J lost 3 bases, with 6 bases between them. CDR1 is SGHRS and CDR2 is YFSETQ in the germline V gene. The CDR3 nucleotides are TGCGCCAGCAGCTTGGGGCAGCCTAATGAAAAACTGTTTTTT. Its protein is CASSLGQPNEKLFF.

CDR3 DNA: TGCAGCGCGAAGGGAGACTCTGGAAACACCATATATTTT. Translated, it gives CSAKGDSGNTIYF. The chain employs TRBV29-1 and TRBJ1-3; D is uncertain. The CDR3 extends over 13 amino acids. Trimming took off 7 bases at V and 0 bases at J, with 10 bases between the two ends. Germline V gene lookup returns CDR1 SQVTM and CDR2 ANQGSEA.

CDR3 amino acids: CASSITGGGDEQYF. The CDR3 DNA follows: TGTGCCAGCAGCATTACAGGGGGCGGGGACGAGCAGTACTTC. The J gene is TRBJ2-5, the V gene TRBV9; the match to TRBD1 covers 9 bases. The DNA end lines up better with TRBJ2-7; the J call may be wrong. CDR1 and CDR2 (germline): SGDLS, YYNGEE. The CDR3 has 14 amino acids.

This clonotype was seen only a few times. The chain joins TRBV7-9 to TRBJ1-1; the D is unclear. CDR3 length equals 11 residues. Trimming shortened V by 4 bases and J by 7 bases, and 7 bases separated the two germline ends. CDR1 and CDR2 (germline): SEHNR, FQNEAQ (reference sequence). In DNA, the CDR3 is TGTGCCAGCAGCTACGGCGTTGAAGCTTTCTTT. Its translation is CASSYGVEAFF.

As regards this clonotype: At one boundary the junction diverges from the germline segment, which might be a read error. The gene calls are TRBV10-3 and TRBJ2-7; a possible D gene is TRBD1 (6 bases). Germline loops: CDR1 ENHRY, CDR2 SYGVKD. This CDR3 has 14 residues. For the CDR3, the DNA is TGTGCCAGCAGTCACCCGGGACACCATTACGAGCAGTACTTC. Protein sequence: CASSHPGHHYEQYF.

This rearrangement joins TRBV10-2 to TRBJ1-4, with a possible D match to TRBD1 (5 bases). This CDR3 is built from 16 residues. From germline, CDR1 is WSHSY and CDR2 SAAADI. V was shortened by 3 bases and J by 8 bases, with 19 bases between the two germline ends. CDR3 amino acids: CASSDSGLGEYEKLFF. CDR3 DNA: TGCGCCAGCAGTGATTCGGGACTTGGGGAGTACGAAAAACTGTTTTTT.

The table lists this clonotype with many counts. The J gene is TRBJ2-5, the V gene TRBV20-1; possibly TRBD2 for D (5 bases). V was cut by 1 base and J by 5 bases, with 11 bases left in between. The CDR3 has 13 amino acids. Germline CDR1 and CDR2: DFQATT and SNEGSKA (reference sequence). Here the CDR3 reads CSARVPGSETQYF. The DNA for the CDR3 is TGCAGTGCTAGAGTTCCGGGGAGCGAGACCCAGTACTTC.

The CDR3 DNA is TGTGCCAGCAGTGAAGGAATAGGTAGTTCACCCCTCCACTTT. Protein: CASSEGIGSSPLHF. The chain carries TRBV6-5 and TRBJ1-6, with D hard to call. Trimming took off 5 bases at V and 9 bases at J, with 14 bases between the two ends. CDR1 MNHEY and CDR2 SVGAGI come from the germline V gene. This CDR3 is 14 amino acids long.

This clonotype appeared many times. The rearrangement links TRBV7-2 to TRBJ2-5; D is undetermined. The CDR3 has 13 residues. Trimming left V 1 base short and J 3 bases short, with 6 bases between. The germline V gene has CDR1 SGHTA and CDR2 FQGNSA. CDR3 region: CASSLGAEETQYF. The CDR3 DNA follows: TGTGCCAGCAGCTTAGGGGCGGAAGAGACCCAGTACTTC.

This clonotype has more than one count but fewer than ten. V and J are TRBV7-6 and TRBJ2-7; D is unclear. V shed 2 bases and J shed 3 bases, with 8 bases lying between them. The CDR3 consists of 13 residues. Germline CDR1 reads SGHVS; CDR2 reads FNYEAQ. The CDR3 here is CASSLSPFYEQYF. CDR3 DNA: TGTGCCAGCAGCTTATCCCCTTTCTACGAGCAGTACTTC.

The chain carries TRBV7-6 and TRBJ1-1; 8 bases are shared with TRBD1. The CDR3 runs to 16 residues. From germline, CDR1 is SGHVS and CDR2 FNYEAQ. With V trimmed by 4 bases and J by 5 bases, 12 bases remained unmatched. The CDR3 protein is CASSSYRTGLRTEAFF. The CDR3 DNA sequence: TGTGCCAGCAGCTCTTATCGGACAGGGCTGAGGACTGAAGCTTTCTTT.

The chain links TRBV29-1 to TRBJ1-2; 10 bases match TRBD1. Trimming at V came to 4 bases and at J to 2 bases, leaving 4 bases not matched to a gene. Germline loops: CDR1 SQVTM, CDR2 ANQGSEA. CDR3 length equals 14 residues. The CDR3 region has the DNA TGCAGCGTTGTCCGGGACAGGGGAAACTATGGCTACACCTTC. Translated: CSVVRDRGNYGYTF.

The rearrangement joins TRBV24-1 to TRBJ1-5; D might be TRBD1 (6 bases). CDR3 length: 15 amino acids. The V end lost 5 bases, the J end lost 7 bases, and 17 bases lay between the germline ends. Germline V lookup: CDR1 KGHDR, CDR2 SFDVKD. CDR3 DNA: TGTGCCACCAGTGGGAAGGGAGCCGGGGGCCAGCCCCAGCATTTT. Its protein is CATSGKGAGGQPQHF.

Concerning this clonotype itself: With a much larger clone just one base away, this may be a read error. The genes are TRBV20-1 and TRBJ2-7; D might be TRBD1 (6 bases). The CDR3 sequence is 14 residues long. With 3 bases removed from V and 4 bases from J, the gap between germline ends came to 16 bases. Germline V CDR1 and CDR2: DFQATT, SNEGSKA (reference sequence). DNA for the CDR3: TGCAGTGCTAGGTCTTGGGGGCGCGGGTACGAGCAGTACTTC. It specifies CSARSWGRGYEQYF.